This TCR beta chain comes out of a study of cytomegalovirus exposure and HLA in healthy donors. Whole-study findings and limits: The classifier reportedly diagnosed cytomegalovirus status with high specificity and sensitivity.

Germline lookup yields CDR1 GTSNPN and CDR2 SVGIG (reference sequence). The CDR3 is 16 residues long. The J segment lost 3 bases and the V segment lost 0 bases, leaving 5 bases of the junction unmatched. On this clone itself: Its antigen is not identified.

The study ran its PCR with 60 Vbeta and 13 Jbeta primers. Only in-frame clones appear in the TCRdb table, and some are missing; sequencing was by immunoSEQ multiplex PCR. This table holds approximately 140,000 clones, around 80% found once. The clonotype originates from a male donor in good health and CMV-seropositive. V and J are TRBV30 and TRBJ1-6; 7 nucleotides match TRBD1. Specimen: PBMCs. CDR3 residues: CAWSVRGPDYNSPLHF. In nucleotides, the CDR3 is TGTGCCTGGAGTGTAAGGGGGCCAGACTATAATTCACCCCTCCACTTT. The full variable domain, in which reference TRBV30 and TRBJ1-6 provide the parts outside the CDR3, is SQTIHQWPATLVQPVGSPLSLECTVEGTSNPNLYWYRQAAGRGLQLLFYSVGIGQISSEVPQNLSASRPQDRQFILSSKKLLLSDSGFYLCAWSVRGPDYNSPLHFGNGTRLTVT.